The text below deals with one TCR beta chain. The data were produced by immunoSEQ multiplex PCR, yet TCRdb's version contains in-frame clones alone and is incomplete. The data contain around 250,000 clones, 70% to 90% of them singletons. This record comes from a study of blood T cell repertoires in COVID-19. The trim removed 2 bases at V and 7 bases at J, leaving 10 bases unmatched. The germline gives CDR1 SGHNT, CDR2 YYREEE (reference sequence). The CDR3 runs 16 residues. The sequence came from a woman between 45 and 65 years old who had recovered from COVID-19. The chain joins TRBV5-4 to TRBJ2-2, with 8 bases fitting TRBD1. Specimen: PBMCs or T cells enriched from blood (not recorded which). The CDR3 loop reads CASSFPRTGQIGELFF. Written as DNA, the CDR3 is TGTGCCAGCAGCTTCCCGAGGACAGGGCAGATCGGGGAGCTGTTTTTT.